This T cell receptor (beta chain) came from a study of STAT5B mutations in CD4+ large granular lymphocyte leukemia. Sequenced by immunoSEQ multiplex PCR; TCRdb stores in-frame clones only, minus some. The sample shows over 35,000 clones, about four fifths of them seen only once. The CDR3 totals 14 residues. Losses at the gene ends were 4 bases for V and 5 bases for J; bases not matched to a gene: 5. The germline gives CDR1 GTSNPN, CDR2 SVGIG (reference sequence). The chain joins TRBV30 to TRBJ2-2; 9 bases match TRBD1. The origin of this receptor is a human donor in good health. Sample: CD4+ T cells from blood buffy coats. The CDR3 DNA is TGTGCCTGGAACCGGGACAGGGTAACCGGGGAGCTGTTTTTT. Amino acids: CAWNRDRVTGELFF. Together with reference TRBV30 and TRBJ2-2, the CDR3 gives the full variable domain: SQTIHQWPATLVQPVGSPLSLECTVEGTSNPNLYWYRQAAGRGLQLLFYSVGIGQISSEVPQNLSASRPQDRQFILSSKKLLLSDSGFYLCAWNRDRVTGELFFGEGSRLTVL.